The next 10 T cell receptor beta chains were all read from a single sample in a study of blood T cells in healthy people across ages. Sample-barcoded 5' priming and a J-beta primer mix drove a second PCR of about 6 to 12 cycles. One entry per CDR3 protein results from TCRdb running MiXCR on the 5' RACE reads. The table records 1.5 million to 2 million distinct CDR3 sequences, about 28% of them present only once. Sequenced: blood. All receptors come from a woman aged 30 to 39 in good health.

About this clonotype: A much larger clone sits a single nucleotide away, making a read error possible. The chain links TRBV7-3 to TRBJ2-5; 7 nucleotides agree with TRBD1. Germline assignment: CDR1 SGHTA and CDR2 FQGTGA. CDR3 size: 15 residues. CDR3 amino acids: CASSSGTARQGTQYF. CDR3 sequence (DNA): TGTGCCAGCAGCTCCGGGACAGCGAGACAAGGGACCCAGTACTTC. The whole variable domain, remainder taken from reference TRBV7-3 and TRBJ2-5, is GAGVSQTPSNKVTEKGKYVELRCDPISGHTALYWYRQSLGQGPEFLIYFQGTGAADDSGLPNDRFFAVRPEGSVSTLKIQRTERGDSAVYLCASSSGTARQGTQYFGPGTRLLVL.

This clonotype was detected only a few times. The rearrangement links TRBV12-5 to TRBJ1-3; TRBD1 matches 7 bases. The length of the CDR3 is 18 residues. Germline V gene lookup returns CDR1 LGHNT and CDR2 FRNRAP. Trimming removed 2 bases from V and 0 bases from J; junction bases left unmatched: 10. For the CDR3, the DNA is TGTGCTAGTGGTTTGCTCCCCGGGACAGTCCTCTCTGGAAACACCATATATTTT. It encodes CASGLLPGTVLSGNTIYF.

Ten or more counts support this clonotype. The rearrangement uses TRBV5-1 and TRBJ2-7; the D is unclear. The V and J ends lost 5 bases and 4 bases respectively, with 7 bases between them. The CDR3 totals 11 residues. Looked up from germline, CDR1 is SGHRS and CDR2 is YFSETQ. The CDR3 region has the DNA TGCGCCAGCAGAGGCTGGTACGAGCAGTACTTC. Translated: CASRGWYEQYF.

The rearrangement links TRBV13 to TRBJ1-2; D remains ambiguous. The CDR3 spans 12 residues. Trimming removed 3 bases from V and 9 bases from J, with 11 bases in between. Germline CDR1 is PRHDT and CDR2 is FYEKMQ (reference sequence). The chain's CDR3 is CASSFPDYCYTF. The DNA for the CDR3 is TGTGCCAGCAGCTTCCCGGATTATTGCTACACCTTC.

The chain employs TRBV29-1 and TRBJ1-2; a possible D gene is TRBD1 (5 bases). Looked up from germline, CDR1 is SQVTM and CDR2 is ANQGSEA. The CDR3 is 12 amino acids. Trimming cost V 4 bases and J 7 bases, with 13 bases left between them. The CDR3: CSVVGVEGGYTF. The CDR3 DNA reads TGCAGCGTTGTAGGGGTCGAGGGTGGCTACACCTTC. Drawing the rest from reference TRBV29-1 and TRBJ1-2, the complete variable domain is SAVISQKPSRDICQRGTSLTIQCQVDSQVTMMFWYRQQPGQSLTLIATANQGSEATYESGFVIDKFPISRPNLTFSTLTVSNMSPEDSSIYLCSVVGVEGGYTFGSGTRLTVV.

The chain links TRBV7-2 to TRBJ2-1, with D hard to call. Trimming took off 4 bases at V and 10 bases at J, with 14 bases between the two ends. Germline values: CDR1 SGHTA, CDR2 FQGNSA. The CDR3 is made up of 13 amino acids. The CDR3 region has the DNA TGTGCCAGCAGCTCATCACTGGTTGTCGAGCAGTTCTTC. Translation: CASSSSLVVEQFF.

This clonotype was found a few times. The chain has TRBV29-1 and TRBJ1-4; possible D gene TRBD1, 5 bases. Germline assignment: CDR1 SQVTM and CDR2 ANQGSEA. Deletions cut 1 base from V and 2 bases from J, with 5 bases between. The CDR3 is 13 amino acids. CDR3 in amino acids: CSVEAGTNEKLFF. CDR3 sequence (DNA): TGCAGCGTTGAAGCAGGGACTAATGAAAAACTGTTTTTT.

This chain uses TRBV20-1 with TRBJ1-2; TRBD1 aligns across 9 bases. Germline lookup yields CDR1 DFQATT and CDR2 SNEGSKA (reference sequence). The CDR3 runs to 15 residues. J was trimmed by 4 bases and V by 2 bases; bases with no gene match: 8. This CDR3 is CSARLTGQGSYGYTF. The CDR3 DNA reads TGCAGTGCTAGACTAACGGGACAGGGATCCTATGGCTACACCTTC.

This clonotype has only a few counts. The genes are TRBV7-2 and TRBJ2-7; D not resolved. The CDR3 totals 15 residues. Between the trimmed V and J ends, which lost 4 bases and 3 bases, there was a span of 16 bases. The V gene's germline CDR1 is SGHTA and CDR2 FQGNSA. DNA of the CDR3: TGTGCCAGCAGCTCAGGACGGACCCTAAGCTACGAGCAGTACTTC. It yields the protein CASSSGRTLSYEQYF. The full variable domain, completed using reference TRBV7-2 and TRBJ2-7, is GAGVSQSPSNKVTEKGKDVELRCDPISGHTALYWYRQSLGQGLEFLIYFQGNSAPDKSGLPSDRFSAERTGGSVSTLTIQRTQQEDSAVYLCASSSGRTLSYEQYFGPGTRLTVT.

This clonotype was counted at least ten times. The chain is built from TRBV7-2 and TRBJ1-2; D remains unclear. This CDR3 has 14 residues. Germline CDR1 reads SGHTA; CDR2 reads FQGNSA. V lost 6 bases and J 0 bases, leaving 11 bases between the germline ends. CDR3 protein: CASSLSGANYGYTF. CDR3 DNA: TGTGCCAGCAGTTTAAGTGGAGCTAACTATGGCTACACCTTC.